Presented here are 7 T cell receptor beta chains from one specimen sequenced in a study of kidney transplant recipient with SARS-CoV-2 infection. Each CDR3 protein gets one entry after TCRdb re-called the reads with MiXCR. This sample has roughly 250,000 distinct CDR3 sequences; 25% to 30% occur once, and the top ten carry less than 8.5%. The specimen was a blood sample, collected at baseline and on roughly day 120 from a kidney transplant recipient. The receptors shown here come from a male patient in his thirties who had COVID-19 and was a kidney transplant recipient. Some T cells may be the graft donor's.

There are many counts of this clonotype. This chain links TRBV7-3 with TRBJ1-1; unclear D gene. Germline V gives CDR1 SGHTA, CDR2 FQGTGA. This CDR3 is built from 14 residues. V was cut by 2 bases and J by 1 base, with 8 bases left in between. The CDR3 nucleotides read TGTGCCAGCAGCTTATCCAGCGGGAACACTGAAGCTTTCTTT. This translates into CASSLSSGNTEAFF.

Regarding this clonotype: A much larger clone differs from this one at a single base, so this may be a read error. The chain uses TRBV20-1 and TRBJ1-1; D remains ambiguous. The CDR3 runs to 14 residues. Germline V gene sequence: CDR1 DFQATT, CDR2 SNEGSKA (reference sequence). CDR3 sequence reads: CGARAEQMNTEAFF. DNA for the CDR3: TGCGGTGCTAGGGCCGAACAGATGAACACTGAAGCTTTCTTT.

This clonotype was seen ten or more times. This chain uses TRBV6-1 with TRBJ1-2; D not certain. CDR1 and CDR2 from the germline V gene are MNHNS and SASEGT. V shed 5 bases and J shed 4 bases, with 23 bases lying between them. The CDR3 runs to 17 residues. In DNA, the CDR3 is TGTGCCAGCAGTAACAACGTGGAATGTAGAAAGACCTATGGCTACACCTTC. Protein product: CASSNNVECRKTYGYTF.

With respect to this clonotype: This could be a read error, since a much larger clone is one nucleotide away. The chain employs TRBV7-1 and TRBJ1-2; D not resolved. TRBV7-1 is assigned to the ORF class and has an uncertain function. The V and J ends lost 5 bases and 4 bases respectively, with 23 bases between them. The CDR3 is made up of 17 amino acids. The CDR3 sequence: CASSIVTLEGKTYGYTF. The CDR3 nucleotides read TGTGCCAGCAGCATCGTCACTCTCGAGGGAAAGACCTATGGCTACACCTTC.

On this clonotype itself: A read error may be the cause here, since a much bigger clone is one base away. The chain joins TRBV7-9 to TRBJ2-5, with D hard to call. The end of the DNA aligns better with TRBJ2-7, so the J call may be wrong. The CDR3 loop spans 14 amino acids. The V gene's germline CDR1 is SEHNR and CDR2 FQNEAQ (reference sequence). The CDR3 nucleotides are TGTGCCAGCAGCTTTTCTGGCCGTATCTACGAGCAGTACTTC. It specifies CASSFSGRIYEQYF.

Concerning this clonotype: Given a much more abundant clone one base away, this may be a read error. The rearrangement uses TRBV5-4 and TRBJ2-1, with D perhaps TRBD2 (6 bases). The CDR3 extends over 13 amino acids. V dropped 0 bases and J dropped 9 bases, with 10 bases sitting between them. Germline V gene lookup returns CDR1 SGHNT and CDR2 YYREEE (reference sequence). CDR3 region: CASSLAGVFEQFF. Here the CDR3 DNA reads TGTGCCAGCAGCTTGGCGGGGGTGTTTGAGCAGTTCTTC.

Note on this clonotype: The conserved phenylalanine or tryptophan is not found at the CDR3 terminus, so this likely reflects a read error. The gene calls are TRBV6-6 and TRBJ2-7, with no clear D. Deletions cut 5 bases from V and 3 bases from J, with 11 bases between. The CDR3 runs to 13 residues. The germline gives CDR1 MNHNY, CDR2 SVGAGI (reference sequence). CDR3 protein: CASSPESYYEQYL. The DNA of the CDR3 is TGTGCCAGCAGTCCGGAGTCGTACTACGAGCAGTACCTC.